This TCR beta chain was captured in a study of T cell responses to AZD1222 COVID-19 vaccine. A word on this clone: As yet, its antigen is unknown.

The trim removed 4 bases at V and 9 bases at J, leaving 8 bases unmatched. This CDR3 contains 15 residues. Germline V CDR1 and CDR2: MRHNA, SNTAGT. Study observations and caveats: Reportedly, nearly half of unique spike TCRs recognized epitopes outside B.1.351/B.1.1.7 mutations. Repertoire sampling occurred only after the peak T cell response. Clonal diversity may have been underestimated in mostly white British donors. Mapped onto spike, vaccine-associated CD4 TCRs spanned it and were dominant at 160-218 and 743-854.

Sequenced by immunoSEQ multiplex PCR; TCRdb stores in-frame clones only, minus some. Of over 150,000 clones in the sample, roughly 92% were seen once. The chain employs TRBV6-4 and TRBJ2-1, with 11 bases that match TRBD2. The sample here was peripheral blood, taken on day 0 of AZD1222 vaccination. This receptor was identified in an adult in good health. Written as DNA, the CDR3 is TGTGCCAGCAGTGTTCTAGCGGGAGGCGTCAGTGAGCAGTTCTTC. This codes for CASSVLAGGVSEQFF.